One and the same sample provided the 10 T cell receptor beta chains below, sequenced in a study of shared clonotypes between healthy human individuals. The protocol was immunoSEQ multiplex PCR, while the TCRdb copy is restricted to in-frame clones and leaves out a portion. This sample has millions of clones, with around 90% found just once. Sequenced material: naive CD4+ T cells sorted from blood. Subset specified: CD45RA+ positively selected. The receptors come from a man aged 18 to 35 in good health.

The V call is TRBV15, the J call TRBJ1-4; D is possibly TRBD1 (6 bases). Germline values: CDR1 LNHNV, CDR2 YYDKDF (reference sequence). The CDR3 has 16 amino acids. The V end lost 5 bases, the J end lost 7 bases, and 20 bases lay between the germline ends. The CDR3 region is CATSPPGAGKREKLFF. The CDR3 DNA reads TGTGCCACCAGCCCCCCGGGGGCAGGGAAACGTGAAAAACTGTTTTTT.

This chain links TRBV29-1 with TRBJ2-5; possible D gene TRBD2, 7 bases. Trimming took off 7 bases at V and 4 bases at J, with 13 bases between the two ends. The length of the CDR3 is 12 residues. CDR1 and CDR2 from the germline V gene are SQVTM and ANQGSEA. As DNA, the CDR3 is TGCAGCGGCCTAGGGGGGGGAGAGACCCAGTACTTC. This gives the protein CSGLGGGETQYF.

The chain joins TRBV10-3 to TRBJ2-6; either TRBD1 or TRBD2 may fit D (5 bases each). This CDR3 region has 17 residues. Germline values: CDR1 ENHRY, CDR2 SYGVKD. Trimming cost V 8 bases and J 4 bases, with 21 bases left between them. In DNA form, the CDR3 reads TGTGCCATCTCCCCCCCGGGGACGCCCGGCGGGGCCAACGTCCTGACTTTC. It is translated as CAISPPGTPGGANVLTF.

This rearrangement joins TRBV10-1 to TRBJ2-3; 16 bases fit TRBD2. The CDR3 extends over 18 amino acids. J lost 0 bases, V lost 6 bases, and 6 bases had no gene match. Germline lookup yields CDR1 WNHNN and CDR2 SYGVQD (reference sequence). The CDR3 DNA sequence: TGCGCCAGCAGCCCCGGGACTAGCGGGAGGGTCAGCACAGATACGCAGTATTTT. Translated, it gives CASSPGTSGRVSTDTQYF.

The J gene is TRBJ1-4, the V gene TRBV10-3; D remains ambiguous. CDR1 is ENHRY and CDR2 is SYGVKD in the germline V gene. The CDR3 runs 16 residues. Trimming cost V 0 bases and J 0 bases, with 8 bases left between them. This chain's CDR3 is CAISESFVSTNEKLFF. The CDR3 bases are TGTGCCATCAGTGAGTCGTTTGTCTCAACTAATGAAAAACTGTTTTTT.

The DNA of the CDR3 is TGTGCCAGCAGCACTAGCGGGGGGCCTGGGATGGAGACCCAGTACTTC. This gives the protein CASSTSGGPGMETQYF. The chain combines TRBV7-2 with TRBJ2-5; TRBD2 agrees at 12 bases. Per the germline V gene, CDR1 is SGHTA and CDR2 is FQGNSA. The CDR3 runs 16 residues. The J segment lost 5 bases and the V segment lost 5 bases, leaving 9 bases of the junction unmatched.

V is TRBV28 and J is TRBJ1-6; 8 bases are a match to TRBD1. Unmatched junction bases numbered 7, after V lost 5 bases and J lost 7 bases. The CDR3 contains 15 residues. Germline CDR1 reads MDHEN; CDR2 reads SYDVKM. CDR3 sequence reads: CASSPHTGGNSPLHF. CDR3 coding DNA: TGTGCCAGCAGTCCCCATACAGGGGGGAATTCACCCCTCCACTTT.

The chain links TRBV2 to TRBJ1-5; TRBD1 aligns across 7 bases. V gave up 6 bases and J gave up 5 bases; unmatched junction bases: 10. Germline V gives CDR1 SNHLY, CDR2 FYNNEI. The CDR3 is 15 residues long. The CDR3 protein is CASREGQWRDQPQHF. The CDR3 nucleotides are TGTGCCAGCAGGGAGGGACAGTGGAGGGATCAGCCCCAGCATTTT.

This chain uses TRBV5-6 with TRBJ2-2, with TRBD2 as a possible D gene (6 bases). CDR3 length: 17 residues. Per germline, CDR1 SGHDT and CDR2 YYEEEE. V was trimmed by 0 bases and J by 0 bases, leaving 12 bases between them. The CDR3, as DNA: TGTGCCAGCAGCTTGGTAGTAGCGGAACCGAACACCGGGGAGCTGTTTTTT. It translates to CASSLVVAEPNTGELFF.

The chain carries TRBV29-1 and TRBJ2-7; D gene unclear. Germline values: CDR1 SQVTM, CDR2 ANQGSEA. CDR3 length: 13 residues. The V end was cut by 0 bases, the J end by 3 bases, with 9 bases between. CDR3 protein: CSVEEGPGYEQYF. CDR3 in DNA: TGCAGCGTTGAAGAAGGGCCCGGCTACGAGCAGTACTTC.